A single sample is the source of the 24 T cell receptor beta chains below, sequenced in a study of T cell repertoires in cytomegalovirus infection. TCRdb recomputed calls from the reads with MiXCR, one row per CDR3 protein. The repertoire includes 150,000 to 200,000 distinct CDR3 sequences, about a tenth of them detected once, and about 4.6% sits in the top ten. Input material: PBMCs. These receptors originate from a human donor in good health (CMV status not recorded). Some clones in this sample may be carry-over from other donors' samples.

This clonotype was counted between two and nine times. This chain joins TRBV10-3 and TRBJ1-5; tentatively, D is TRBD1 (6 bases). The V end was cut by 11 bases, the J end by 1 base, with 18 bases between. The CDR3 length is 15 residues. Germline loops: CDR1 ENHRY, CDR2 SYGVKD. The CDR3 DNA is TGTGCCTCCACGGACGGGGGGCGAAGCAATCAGCCCCAGCATTTT. Residues: CASTDGGRSNQPQHF.

This clonotype came up many times. The CDR3 protein is CASSSRDSEIFYEQYF. The DNA for the CDR3 is TGTGCCAGCAGTTCGAGGGACAGCGAGATATTCTACGAGCAGTACTTC. The chain uses TRBV28 and TRBJ2-7; 7 nucleotides agree with TRBD1. The junction had 12 bases not matched to a gene; V was cut back by 4 bases and J by 3 bases. Per germline, CDR1 MDHEN and CDR2 SYDVKM. The CDR3 is made up of 16 amino acids.

This clonotype has at least ten counts. This rearrangement joins TRBV28 to TRBJ1-5, with 8 bases that match TRBD1. V lost 4 bases to trimming and J lost 0 bases; unmatched junction nucleotides: 8. Germline V gene lookup returns CDR1 MDHEN and CDR2 SYDVKM. The CDR3 extends over 17 amino acids. DNA for the CDR3: TGTGCCAGCAGTTACAGGGGGGCGCGCTATAGCAATCAGCCCCAGCATTTT. Its protein product is CASSYRGARYSNQPQHF.

This clonotype was observed at least ten times. The V and J genes are TRBV19 and TRBJ2-7; perhaps TRBD2 as D (5 bases). Germline assignment: CDR1 LNHDA and CDR2 SQIVND (reference sequence). The length of the CDR3 is 14 residues. Trimming left V 8 bases short and J 2 bases short, with 16 bases between. The CDR3 reads CASSEVFLTYEQYF. CDR3 DNA sequence: TGTGCCAGTTCGGAGGTGTTCCTTACCTACGAGCAGTACTTC.

This clonotype was detected many times. The chain couples TRBV7-2 to TRBJ2-3; D remains ambiguous. V shed 1 base and J shed 2 bases, with 7 bases lying between them. In germline, CDR1 is SGHTA, CDR2 FQGNSA. The CDR3 is made up of 14 amino acids. The CDR3 coding sequence is TGTGCCAGCAGCTTAGGGCCCGCCACAGATACGCAGTATTTT. Its translation is CASSLGPATDTQYF.

The chain carries TRBV10-3 and TRBJ1-5; D might be TRBD1 (6 bases). The CDR3 has 15 residues. The V and J ends lost 0 bases and 1 base respectively, with 7 bases between them. Germline CDR1 ENHRY, CDR2 SYGVKD. As DNA, the CDR3 is TGTGCCATCAGTGAGTCAGGGGGAAGCAATCAGCCCCAGCATTTT. Translation gives CAISESGGSNQPQHF.

The sample holds many counts of this clonotype. The chain links TRBV7-2 to TRBJ2-2; 8 bases agree with TRBD1. The CDR3 loop spans 15 amino acids. Germline loops: CDR1 SGHTA, CDR2 FQGNSA. V dropped 3 bases and J dropped 0; count of bases not matched to a gene: 0. The CDR3 DNA reads TGTGCCAGCAGCTTGACAGGGGCGAACACCGGGGAGCTGTTTTTT. Residues: CASSLTGANTGELFF.

At least ten counts were recorded for this clonotype. The gene calls are TRBV6-2 or TRBV6-3 and TRBJ2-1; TRBD1 matches at 7 bases. V shed 6 bases, J shed 8 bases, and the junction held 10 bases outside the gene matches. The CDR3 totals 14 residues. Germline V lookup: CDR1 MNHEY, CDR2 SVGEGT. The CDR3 protein is CASRRQGLIDEQFF. Here the CDR3 DNA reads TGTGCCAGCAGGCGACAGGGATTGATAGATGAGCAGTTCTTC.

The table lists this clonotype with many counts. The chain combines TRBV7-2 with TRBJ2-1, with D perhaps matching TRBD2 (5 bases). The length of the CDR3 is 14 residues. Trimming took off 5 bases at V and 4 bases at J, with 12 bases between the two ends. Germline V gives CDR1 SGHTA, CDR2 FQGNSA. The CDR3 is CASSVDRGYNEQFF. DNA of the CDR3: TGTGCCAGCAGCGTAGACCGAGGGTACAATGAGCAGTTCTTC.

The sample holds many counts of this clonotype. V gene TRBV7-9 combines with J gene TRBJ2-1, with TRBD2 matching over 10 bases. There are 14 residues in the CDR3. The V gene end was trimmed by 5 bases and the J gene end by 7 bases; junction bases not matched to a gene: 5. Germline CDR1 and CDR2: SEHNR and FQNEAQ (reference sequence). In nucleotides, the CDR3 is TGTGCCAGCAGCCCGGGACTAGCGAATAATGAGCAGTTCTTC. It yields the protein CASSPGLANNEQFF.

This clonotype was seen repeatedly, ten times or more. The CDR3 protein is CASSLDRAGGTYEQYF. The CDR3 region has the DNA TGTGCCAGCAGCTTAGATCGGGCGGGGGGGACCTACGAGCAGTACTTC. The chain has TRBV11-2 and TRBJ2-7; 9 nucleotides match TRBD2. The CDR3 is 16 amino acids. Germline loops: CDR1 SGHAT, CDR2 FQNNGV. J was trimmed by 2 bases and V by 0 bases; bases with no gene match: 5.

This clonotype was counted many times. This chain uses TRBV2 with TRBJ2-5; TRBD2 matches 11 bases. This CDR3 contains 13 residues. The trim removed 5 bases at V and 5 bases at J, leaving 1 base unmatched. Germline V gives CDR1 SNHLY, CDR2 FYNNEI. CDR3 DNA: TGTGCCAGCAGTCCTAGCGGGAGGGAGACCCAGTACTTC. This sequence encodes CASSPSGRETQYF.

This clonotype was detected many times. The V gene is TRBV15, the J gene TRBJ2-5; D is ambiguous. Germline loops: CDR1 LNHNV, CDR2 YYDKDF (reference sequence). V was trimmed by 0 bases and J by 7 bases, leaving 9 bases between them. The CDR3 has 13 residues. The CDR3 DNA sequence: TGTGCCACCAGCAGAGAATTTAAGGGGACCCAGTACTTC. It encodes CATSREFKGTQYF.

This clonotype was seen a few times. The chain joins TRBV19 to TRBJ1-2, with D maybe TRBD1 (6 bases). V was shortened by 6 bases and J by 2 bases, with 10 bases between the two germline ends. This CDR3 comprises 13 residues. Germline V CDR1 and CDR2: LNHDA, SQIVND (reference sequence). The CDR3 spells CASRTGTNYGYTF. Written as DNA, the CDR3 is TGTGCCAGTAGGACCGGGACAAACTATGGCTACACCTTC.

V usage is TRBV3-1 and J usage is TRBJ1-1; D is uncertain. Germline CDR1 reads LGHDT; CDR2 reads YNNKEL (reference sequence). The V gene lost 3 bases and the J gene lost 4 bases, with 15 bases spanning the gap. CDR3 length: 15 residues. CDR3 protein: CASSQRRGHGTEAFF. The DNA of the CDR3 is TGTGCCAGCAGCCAGCGGCGGGGTCACGGCACTGAAGCTTTCTTT.

This clonotype was counted at least ten times. The chain employs TRBV28 and TRBJ2-1, with 11 bases that match TRBD2. The CDR3 spans 16 residues. Trimming at V came to 6 bases and at J to 3 bases, leaving 7 bases not matched to a gene. In germline, CDR1 is MDHEN, CDR2 SYDVKM. The CDR3 DNA reads as TGTGCCAGCAGATCGGGACTAGCGGATTTCTACAATGAGCAGTTCTTC. The encoded protein is CASRSGLADFYNEQFF.

This clonotype was seen at least ten times. The chain has TRBV7-2 and TRBJ2-7; 9 nucleotides agree with TRBD1. The length of the CDR3 is 14 residues. V shed 5 bases, J shed 2 bases, and the junction held 4 bases outside the gene matches. The germline CDR1 and CDR2 sequences are SGHTA and FQGNSA. As DNA, the CDR3 is TGTGCCAGCAGCCCGAGACAGGGGGCCTACGAGCAGTACTTC. Protein: CASSPRQGAYEQYF.

This clonotype was recorded at least ten times. CDR3 loop: CASSIVSGIEQFF. CDR3 coding DNA: TGTGCCAGTAGTATAGTCTCAGGGATAGAGCAGTTCTTC. The V call is TRBV19, the J call TRBJ2-1, with D possibly matching TRBD1 (5 bases). Trimming removed 1 base at V and 10 bases at J, with 11 bases between. The length of the CDR3 is 13 residues. Per the germline V gene, CDR1 is LNHDA and CDR2 is SQIVND (reference sequence).

DNA for the CDR3: TGTGCCAGCAGTCCGCTGCGGGAGAGGGGCAATGAGCAGTTCTTC. Translating it yields CASSPLRERGNEQFF. The chain is built from TRBV28 and TRBJ2-1; 7 bases align to TRBD2. The CDR3 loop spans 15 amino acids. CDR1 and CDR2 (germline): MDHEN, SYDVKM. The V segment lost 5 bases and the J segment 6 bases; nucleotides outside the gene matches: 10. Based on the CDR3 plus reference TRBV28 and TRBJ2-1, the full variable domain is DVKVTQSSRYLVKRTGEKVFLECVQDMDHENMFWYRQDPGLGLRLIYFSYDVKMKEKGDIPEGYSVSREKKERFSLILESASTNQTSMYLCASSPLRERGNEQFFGPGTRLTVL.

This clonotype was counted ten times or more. This chain joins TRBV7-2 and TRBJ1-2; weak D call: TRBD1 (5 bases). Looked up from germline, CDR1 is SGHTA and CDR2 is FQGNSA. This CDR3 is built from 13 residues. The V and J ends lost 7 bases and 8 bases respectively, with 17 bases between them. This chain's CDR3 is CASTLRQTLGYTF. DNA of the CDR3: TGTGCCAGCACCCTCCGACAGACGCTAGGCTACACCTTC.

This chain uses TRBV7-9 with TRBJ1-1; no clear D gene. Germline V lookup: CDR1 SEHNR, CDR2 FQNEAQ (reference sequence). The CDR3 covers 15 residues. Deletions cut 4 bases from V and 2 bases from J, with 14 bases between. CDR3 amino acids: CASSSRSGSNTEAFF. CDR3 DNA sequence: TGTGCCAGCAGCTCTAGATCGGGGTCAAACACTGAAGCTTTCTTT.

This clonotype occurred many times. V is TRBV7-2 and J is TRBJ2-3; a possible D gene is TRBD2 (6 bases). V was cut by 1 base and J by 3 bases, with 17 bases left in between. There are 17 residues in the CDR3. CDR1 SGHTA and CDR2 FQGNSA come from the germline V gene. For the CDR3, the DNA is TGTGCCAGCAGCTTAGTTACGGGAGCTCCGTGGACAGATACGCAGTATTTT. This translates into CASSLVTGAPWTDTQYF.

This clonotype was observed many times. V is TRBV12-3 or TRBV12-4 and J is TRBJ1-5, with D possibly TRBD1 on 6 matching bases. There are 13 residues in the CDR3. V was trimmed by 4 bases and J by 5 bases, leaving 9 bases between them. The CDR3 region has the DNA TGTGCCAGCAGTTCTAACAGGGATCAGCCCCAGCATTTT. Its protein product is CASSSNRDQPQHF.

This clonotype has ten or more counts. The chain carries TRBV28 and TRBJ1-2, with 9 positions matching TRBD1. After removal of 5 bases from V and 2 bases from J, the junction contained 6 bases not matched to a gene. The CDR3 has 15 residues. CDR1 is MDHEN, CDR2 SYDVKM, per germline. The CDR3 DNA follows: TGTGCCAGCAGTCGACAGGGGGGGGGGAACTATGGCTACACCTTC. Protein: CASSRQGGGNYGYTF.